The following is a TCR beta chain sequence with its context. TCRdb's copy holds only in-frame clones and misses some; the assay was immunoSEQ multiplex PCR. The data show about 480,000 clones, over 75% seen once. The data were obtained in a study of blood T cell repertoires in COVID-19. Turning to the study itself: PBMCs, B-cell-depleted T cells, or T cells were the source of the cDNA or gDNA that made up the material.

Cohort 3 donors were reported recovered after two negative PCRs, clearance, or symptom resolution. Trimming cost V 5 bases and J 5 bases, with 12 bases left between them. CDR3 length: 13 amino acids. This sequence was found in a woman between 35 and 50 years old who had recovered from COVID-19. V is TRBV12-3 or TRBV12-4 and J is TRBJ1-2, with TRBD1 as a possible D gene (6 bases). Material: PBMCs or T cells enriched from blood (not recorded which). The CDR3 coding sequence is TGTGCCAGCAGTCCCACGGACAGTTATGGCTACACCTTC. This codes for CASSPTDSYGYTF.